What follows are 27 T cell receptor beta chains derived from one specimen sequenced in a study of stem cell transplantation in POMP-related autoinflammatory disease. Clones were sequenced by immunoSEQ multiplex PCR, and TCRdb holds only the in-frame ones, with some missing. The sample shows some 65,000 clones, approximately 90% of them seen only once. The specimen was CD4+ T cells from PBMCs, collected after stem cell transplantation. The receptors come from a human patient with POMP-related autoinflammation and immune dysregulation (PRAID). Part of the T cells may come from the graft donor.

This clone was counted a single time. The V call is TRBV20-1, the J call TRBJ1-4, with D hard to call. V shed 3 bases and J shed 6 bases, with 14 bases lying between them. CDR3 length: 14 residues. The germline V gene has CDR1 DFQATT and CDR2 SNEGSKA (reference sequence). The CDR3 coding sequence is TGCAGTGCTAGTCTCCAGAACCCCTATGAAAAACTGTTTTTT. Translation: CSASLQNPYEKLFF.

This sequence joins TRBV7-9 and TRBJ1-2; D not resolved. Germline V gene sequence: CDR1 SEHNR, CDR2 FQNEAQ (reference sequence). The CDR3 runs to 12 residues. Deletions cut 3 bases from V and 8 bases from J, with 10 bases between. CDR3 nucleotide sequence: TGTGCCAGCAGCTTCCAGGAAAGAGGCTACACCTTC. Translated, it gives CASSFQERGYTF.

This clone was observed a single time. The rearrangement joins TRBV9 to TRBJ2-3; D unclear. The germline CDR1 and CDR2 sequences are SGDLS and YYNGEE. The V end lost 0 bases, the J end lost 1 base, and 9 bases lay between the germline ends. CDR3 size: 15 residues. The CDR3 region is CASSVGGGGTDTQYF. The CDR3 DNA reads as TGTGCCAGCAGCGTAGGGGGTGGAGGCACAGATACGCAGTATTTT.

V usage is TRBV2 and J usage is TRBJ2-5; no reliable D call. Germline CDR1 and CDR2: SNHLY and FYNNEI. Deletions cut 2 bases from V and 2 bases from J, with 0 bases between. The CDR3 consists of 11 residues. CDR3: CASSEQETQYF. CDR3 DNA sequence: TGTGCCAGCAGTGAACAAGAGACCCAGTACTTC.

This clone was detected once. The V and J genes are TRBV12-3 or TRBV12-4 and TRBJ2-5; D is undetermined. V was clipped by 3 bases and J by 1 base, with 0 bases between them. This CDR3 has 11 residues. This CDR3 is CASSFQETQYF. CDR3 nucleotides: TGTGCCAGCAGTTTCCAAGAGACCCAGTACTTC.

The chain employs TRBV9 and TRBJ2-4; D not resolved. CDR1 and CDR2 from the germline V gene are SGDLS and YYNGEE. This CDR3 is built from 14 residues. Trimming took off 5 bases at V and 2 bases at J, with 11 bases between the two ends. The CDR3 DNA reads TGTGCCAGCAGTGCCACGTGGACCAAAAACATTCAGTACTTC. It is translated as CASSATWTKNIQYF.

The chain carries TRBV3-1 (or the pseudogene TRBV3-2) and TRBJ1-2, with unresolved D. The CDR3 covers 13 residues. Germline lookup yields CDR1 LGHDT and CDR2 YNNKEL (reference sequence). V lost 4 bases, J lost 5 bases, and 11 bases lay in between. Here the CDR3 reads CASSPRPPYGYTF. Here the CDR3 DNA reads TGTGCCAGCAGCCCACGACCCCCTTATGGCTACACCTTC.

This clone has only a few counts. The chain employs TRBV6-5 and TRBJ1-6; no firm D call. Germline CDR1 reads MNHEY; CDR2 reads SVGAGI. Trimming took off 10 bases at V and 6 bases at J, with 16 bases between the two ends. The CDR3 has 14 amino acids. The CDR3 spells CATDKRGSNSPLHF. The CDR3 DNA follows: TGTGCCACCGACAAACGGGGTTCTAATTCACCCCTCCACTTT.

The chain joins TRBV5-1 to TRBJ1-1; D is unclear. With 1 base removed from V and 0 bases from J, the gap between germline ends came to 13 bases. Germline CDR1 SGHRS, CDR2 YFSETQ. This CDR3 is 16 amino acids long. The CDR3 bases are TGCGCCAGCAGCTTGCGCCGTGGTCAGCTGAACACTGAAGCTTTCTTT. This codes for CASSLRRGQLNTEAFF.

The sample holds one count of this clone. The genes are TRBV5-1 and TRBJ1-1; maybe TRBD1 (5 bases). Germline V gives CDR1 SGHRS, CDR2 YFSETQ. The CDR3 spans 13 residues. The V gene lost 6 bases and the J gene lost 4 bases, with 13 bases spanning the gap. The CDR3 spells CASTGDVSTEAFF. CDR3 nucleotides: TGCGCCAGCACTGGGGACGTCAGCACTGAAGCTTTCTTT.

V gene TRBV5-1 combines with J gene TRBJ2-5, with unresolved D. Trimming left V 2 bases short and J 5 bases short, with 10 bases between. CDR3 length: 13 residues. The germline V gene encodes CDR1 SGHRS and CDR2 YFSETQ. The CDR3 loop is CASSFDPAETQYF. The DNA of the CDR3 is TGCGCCAGCAGCTTCGACCCGGCCGAGACCCAGTACTTC.

DNA for the CDR3: TGTGCCAGCAGCAAAGCGGGACAAAACTATGGCTACACCTTC. It specifies CASSKAGQNYGYTF. The V and J genes are TRBV21-1 and TRBJ1-2; no DNA check was done on the table's D call, TRBD1. TRBV21-1 is a pseudogene locus. The CDR3 is 14 residues long.

V gene TRBV3-1 (or the pseudogene TRBV3-2) combines with J gene TRBJ2-1; no clear D. The CDR3 sequence is 12 residues long. CDR1 is LGHDT and CDR2 is YNNKEL in the germline V gene (reference sequence). The V gene lost 1 base and the J gene lost 5 bases, with 3 bases spanning the gap. The CDR3 nucleotides are TGTGCCAGCAGCCAAGTGGACAATGAGCAGTTCTTC. Its translation is CASSQVDNEQFF.

The V call is TRBV27, the J call TRBJ2-3; no clear D gene. Trimming pared 6 bases from V and 2 bases from J, leaving 9 bases between. The CDR3 runs 13 residues. Germline V gene lookup returns CDR1 MNHEY and CDR2 SMNVEV (reference sequence). The CDR3 loop reads CASRGFSTDTQYF. CDR3 nucleotides: TGTGCCAGCAGAGGTTTTTCCACAGATACGCAGTATTTT.

The V gene is TRBV18, the J gene TRBJ1-2; TRBD1 is a possible D gene (5 bases). CDR1 is KGHSH and CDR2 is LQKENI in the germline V gene. Trimming removed 0 bases at V and 6 bases at J, with 14 bases between. The CDR3 extends over 15 amino acids. This CDR3 reads CASSPPVGTSDGYTF. As DNA, the CDR3 is TGTGCCAGCTCACCACCGGTCGGGACTTCGGATGGCTACACCTTC.

This clone was counted a single time. The J gene is TRBJ1-2, the V gene TRBV6-1; D gene ambiguous. Per germline, CDR1 MNHNS and CDR2 SASEGT. V lost 1 base and J 2 bases, leaving 17 bases between the germline ends. The CDR3 totals 17 residues. In DNA, the CDR3 is TGTGCCAGCAGTGAAGAGTACGGGATGCTATGGAACTATGGCTACACCTTC. Its protein product is CASSEEYGMLWNYGYTF.

The J gene is TRBJ2-3, the V gene TRBV15; the D gene is possibly TRBD2 (6 bases). CDR3 length: 15 residues. The germline V gene has CDR1 LNHNV and CDR2 YYDKDF (reference sequence). The V gene lost 1 base and the J gene lost 2 bases, with 10 bases spanning the gap. CDR3 DNA sequence: TGTGCCACCAGCAGAGCGGGAGCCTTCACAGATACGCAGTATTTT. Translation: CATSRAGAFTDTQYF.

This clone was seen once. V and J are TRBV18 and TRBJ1-3; D not certain. CDR1 is KGHSH, CDR2 LQKENI, per germline. There are 15 residues in the CDR3. The germline V and J ends were trimmed by 5 bases and 1 base, with 12 bases remaining between them. The chain's CDR3 is CASSSVSPSGNTIYF. DNA for the CDR3: TGTGCCAGCTCATCCGTAAGTCCGTCTGGAAACACCATATATTTT.

The count of this clone is one. This chain links TRBV11-1 with TRBJ1-1; D is ambiguous. V gave up 3 bases and J gave up 3 bases, with 8 bases separating them. CDR3 size: 13 residues. Germline values: CDR1 SGHAT, CDR2 FQDESV (reference sequence). In nucleotides, the CDR3 is TGTGCCAGCAGCTTTAAGAGAGACACTGAAGCTTTCTTT. Translating it yields CASSFKRDTEAFF.

CDR3 in DNA: TGTGCCAGCAGCGTGGAGGGCACTGGAACCCAGTACTTC. It is translated as CASSVEGTGTQYF. The genes are TRBV9 and TRBJ2-5; a weak D match, TRBD2 (6 bases). This CDR3 has 13 residues. Trimming took off 2 bases at V and 8 bases at J, with 13 bases between the two ends. CDR1 and CDR2 (germline): SGDLS, YYNGEE. The full variable domain, with the rest looked up from reference TRBV9 and TRBJ2-5, is DSGVTQTPKHLITATGQRVTLRCSPRSGDLSVYWYQQSLDQGLQFLIQYYNGEERAKGNILERFSAQQFPDLHSELNLSSLELGDSALYFCASSVEGTGTQYFGPGTRLLVL.

In this sample, this clone turned up a few times. The rearrangement joins TRBV2 to TRBJ1-2; 8 bases match TRBD1. V shed 5 bases and J 8 bases; nucleotides not matched to a gene: 13. The germline V gene has CDR1 SNHLY and CDR2 FYNNEI. The CDR3 extends over 15 amino acids. The CDR3 region has the DNA TGTGCCAGCAGTAATCAAGGGCAGGGGGCTATAGGCTACACCTTC. Translated, it gives CASSNQGQGAIGYTF.

This clone was picked up one time. The chain recombines TRBV10-3 with TRBJ2-6; the D call may be TRBD1 or TRBD2 (5 bases each). The CDR3 covers 19 residues. V was cut by 0 bases and J by 0 bases, with 15 bases left in between. The V gene's germline CDR1 is ENHRY and CDR2 SYGVKD. The CDR3: CAISESSGKGPSGANVLTF. In DNA, the CDR3 is TGTGCCATCAGTGAGTCTTCGGGGAAGGGGCCCTCTGGGGCCAACGTCCTGACTTTC.

This rearrangement joins TRBV9 to TRBJ2-1; possibly TRBD1 for D (6 bases). V was trimmed by 4 bases and J by 3 bases, leaving 14 bases between them. The germline V gene has CDR1 SGDLS and CDR2 YYNGEE. This CDR3 has 15 residues. CDR3 in amino acids: CASSPLGRGYNEQFF. The CDR3 DNA follows: TGTGCCAGCAGCCCGCTCGGCAGGGGCTACAATGAGCAGTTCTTC. The full variable domain, with the rest looked up from reference TRBV9 and TRBJ2-1, is DSGVTQTPKHLITATGQRVTLRCSPRSGDLSVYWYQQSLDQGLQFLIQYYNGEERAKGNILERFSAQQFPDLHSELNLSSLELGDSALYFCASSPLGRGYNEQFFGPGTRLTVL.

The chain has TRBV5-4 and TRBJ2-5; D may be TRBD1 (6 bases). The CDR3 runs 14 residues. The germline V and J ends were trimmed by 1 base and 1 base, with 8 bases remaining between them. The germline CDR1 and CDR2 sequences are SGHNT and YYREEE (reference sequence). The CDR3 DNA is TGTGCCAGCAGCTTGCAGGGGCGCCAAGAGACCCAGTACTTC. Its translation: CASSLQGRQETQYF.

This chain links TRBV28 with TRBJ1-4; TRBD1 is a possible D gene (5 bases). This CDR3 contains 15 residues. V was pared by 6 bases and J by 6 bases, with 17 bases between. Germline CDR1 is MDHEN and CDR2 is SYDVKM. The CDR3 bases are TGTGCCAGCAGCCCGCCCCCCCGGGGGTATGAAAAACTGTTTTTT. The encoded protein is CASSPPPRGYEKLFF.

This chain joins TRBV5-1 and TRBJ2-1; TRBD1 matches 8 bases. Unmatched junction bases numbered 4, after V lost 5 bases and J lost 0 bases. The CDR3 totals 15 residues. The germline V gene has CDR1 SGHRS and CDR2 YFSETQ. CDR3 region: CASRPGTGSYNEQFF. CDR3 in DNA: TGCGCCAGCAGACCCGGGACAGGCTCCTACAATGAGCAGTTCTTC.

J is TRBJ2-7 and V is TRBV18; tentatively, D is TRBD2 (6 bases). The CDR3 covers 17 residues. CDR1 KGHSH and CDR2 LQKENI come from the germline V gene. Trimming took 3 bases from V and 2 from J, leaving 20 bases between them. CDR3 sequence reads: CASSPETVSGNPYEQYF. CDR3 sequence (DNA): TGTGCCAGCTCACCCGAGACCGTTAGCGGAAATCCCTACGAGCAGTACTTC.